Listed below are T cell receptor beta chains from one sample, sequenced in a study of blood T cell repertoires in COVID-19. The data were produced by immunoSEQ multiplex PCR, yet TCRdb's version contains in-frame clones alone and is incomplete. The table lists about 100,000 clones, roughly 80% of them singletons. What was sequenced was peripheral blood. The receptors come from a woman older than 75 with active or convalescent COVID-19. The CDR3 runs from the conserved cysteine through the conserved F or W. Fields, in order: D gene, J gene, clone size, V gene, CDR3 length, CDR3 DNA, CDR3 protein. The D gene is left open where the match is weak. Clone size appears in some rows only: once, few, many, or a class for an expanded clone.

d_call: -; j_call: TRBJ2-1; clone_size: -; v_call: TRBV18; cdr3_length: 15; cdr3_nt: TGTGCCAGCTCACCCAGGCAAAGCTCCTACAATGAGCAGTTCTTC; cdr3_aa: CASSPRQSSYNEQFF
d_call: -; j_call: TRBJ1-2; clone_size: once; v_call: TRBV28; cdr3_length: 12; cdr3_nt: TGTGCCAGCAGTCCCTCTCCCTATGGCTACACCTTC; cdr3_aa: CASSPSPYGYTF
d_call: -; j_call: TRBJ2-3; clone_size: once; v_call: TRBV7-3; cdr3_length: 14; cdr3_nt: TGTGCCAGCAGCTTAAGCGCTAGTGGGGATACGCAGTATTTT; cdr3_aa: CASSLSASGDTQYF
d_call: -; j_call: TRBJ1-6; clone_size: -; v_call: TRBV7-2; cdr3_length: 15; cdr3_nt: TGTGCCAGCAGCCCGTGGACAGACTATAATTCACCCCTCCACTTT; cdr3_aa: CASSPWTDYNSPLHF
d_call: TRBD1; j_call: TRBJ1-2; clone_size: few; v_call: TRBV19; cdr3_length: 15; cdr3_nt: TGTGCCAGTAGTGAAGAGACAGGGTCGTTTTGGGGCTACACCTTC; cdr3_aa: CASSEETGSFWGYTF
d_call: -; j_call: TRBJ1-5; clone_size: once; v_call: TRBV5-6; cdr3_length: 15; cdr3_nt: TGTGCCAGCAGCTTACGTGCAGACTACAATCAGCCCCAGCATTTT; cdr3_aa: CASSLRADYNQPQHF
d_call: TRBD1; j_call: TRBJ1-4; clone_size: -; v_call: TRBV5-1; cdr3_length: 15; cdr3_nt: TGCGCCAGCAGAGCAAGGGGGCAGGGTAATGAAAAACTGTTTTTT; cdr3_aa: CASRARGQGNEKLFF
d_call: TRBD1; j_call: TRBJ2-2; clone_size: -; v_call: TRBV5-1; cdr3_length: 17; cdr3_nt: TGCGCCAGCAGCTACCCGGGACAGGGTAGCCAGTCGGGGGAGCTGTTTTTT; cdr3_aa: CASSYPGQGSQSGELFF
d_call: -; j_call: TRBJ1-5; clone_size: -; v_call: TRBV27; cdr3_length: 14; cdr3_nt: TGTGCCAGCAGTTTAGCTCCGGAGTATCAGCCCCAGCATTTT; cdr3_aa: CASSLAPEYQPQHF
d_call: -; j_call: TRBJ1-1; clone_size: -; v_call: TRBV28; cdr3_length: 15; cdr3_nt: TGTGCCAGCAGTTTTTCCCCGACAGTTAACACTGAAGCTTTCTTT; cdr3_aa: CASSFSPTVNTEAFF
d_call: TRBD1; j_call: TRBJ2-7; clone_size: -; v_call: TRBV3-1/TRBV3-2; cdr3_length: 18; cdr3_nt: TGTGCCAGCAGCCAGATTAAGACAGGGGATGTCGCATCCTACGAGCAGTACTTC; cdr3_aa: CASSQIKTGDVASYEQYF
d_call: -; j_call: TRBJ2-7; clone_size: -; v_call: TRBV7-5; cdr3_length: 17; cdr3_nt: TGTGCCAGAAGCTTAGCGCACCGGACTAGCGCTACCTACGAGCAGTACTTC; cdr3_aa: CARSLAHRTSATYEQYF
d_call: TRBD2; j_call: TRBJ2-1; clone_size: -; v_call: TRBV5-6; cdr3_length: 13; cdr3_nt: TGTGCCAGCAGCTTGGGCGGGAGGCCTGAGCAGTTCTTC; cdr3_aa: CASSLGGRPEQFF
d_call: -; j_call: TRBJ1-1; clone_size: -; v_call: TRBV19; cdr3_length: 11; cdr3_nt: TGTGCCAGTAGCCTGGACAGCCGAGCTTTCTTT; cdr3_aa: CASSLDSRAFF
d_call: -; j_call: TRBJ1-1; clone_size: -; v_call: TRBV12-3/TRBV12-4; cdr3_length: 13; cdr3_nt: TGTGCCAGCAGTTTATTCAGGGGCACTGAAGCTTTCTTT; cdr3_aa: CASSLFRGTEAFF
d_call: -; j_call: TRBJ1-1; clone_size: -; v_call: TRBV29-1; cdr3_length: 11; cdr3_nt: TGCAGCGTCACCTCACAGGGTGAAGCTTTCTTT; cdr3_aa: CSVTSQGEAFF
d_call: TRBD1; j_call: TRBJ2-3; clone_size: -; v_call: TRBV6-5; cdr3_length: 16; cdr3_nt: TGTGCCAGCAGTTCTGGGGGACAGGGGCACACAGATACGCAGTATTTT; cdr3_aa: CASSSGGQGHTDTQYF
d_call: TRBD2; j_call: TRBJ2-7; clone_size: -; v_call: TRBV9; cdr3_length: 14; cdr3_nt: TGTGCCAGCAGCGTAGCGGCTAGCGGGGGAGAGCAGTACTTC; cdr3_aa: CASSVAASGGEQYF
d_call: TRBD2; j_call: TRBJ2-1; clone_size: -; v_call: TRBV10-2; cdr3_length: 16; cdr3_nt: TGCGCCAGCAGTGTACCTGGCGGGAGTAGTTCGGGTGAGCAGTTCTTC; cdr3_aa: CASSVPGGSSSGEQFF
d_call: TRBD2; j_call: TRBJ2-1; clone_size: -; v_call: TRBV4-1; cdr3_length: 15; cdr3_nt: TGCGCCAGCAGCCAAGAAGGGACTAGTTACAATGAGCAGTTCTTC; cdr3_aa: CASSQEGTSYNEQFF
d_call: -; j_call: TRBJ1-5; clone_size: -; v_call: TRBV28; cdr3_length: 14; cdr3_nt: TGTGCCAGCATCCGCGGACAGTCGAATCAGCCCCAGCATTTT; cdr3_aa: CASIRGQSNQPQHF
d_call: -; j_call: TRBJ1-5; clone_size: -; v_call: TRBV13; cdr3_length: 15; cdr3_nt: TGTGCCAGCAGCTTTTCAGGGATTAGCAATCAGCCCCAGCATTTT; cdr3_aa: CASSFSGISNQPQHF
d_call: -; j_call: TRBJ2-5; clone_size: -; v_call: TRBV6-6; cdr3_length: 15; cdr3_nt: TGTGCCAGCAGTTACTCGGGTCAGGGCCAAGAGACCCAGTACTTC; cdr3_aa: CASSYSGQGQETQYF
d_call: TRBD1; j_call: TRBJ1-4; clone_size: -; v_call: TRBV5-1; cdr3_length: 17; cdr3_nt: TGCGCCAGCAGCTTGCGAGGACAGGCTGCAACTAATGAAAAACTGTTTTTT; cdr3_aa: CASSLRGQAATNEKLFF
d_call: TRBD1; j_call: TRBJ1-2; clone_size: -; v_call: TRBV28; cdr3_length: 16; cdr3_nt: TGTGCCAGCAGTTTATCCGGGACAGGGGGTAACTATGGCTACACCTTC; cdr3_aa: CASSLSGTGGNYGYTF
d_call: -; j_call: TRBJ1-1; clone_size: -; v_call: TRBV19; cdr3_length: 12; cdr3_nt: TGTGCCAGTAGCACACAGAACACTGAAGCTTTCTTT; cdr3_aa: CASSTQNTEAFF
d_call: TRBD1; j_call: TRBJ1-2; clone_size: -; v_call: TRBV28; cdr3_length: 13; cdr3_nt: TGTGCCAGCAGTTTAAGGGACAGGGGGTTCTACACCTTC; cdr3_aa: CASSLRDRGFYTF
d_call: -; j_call: TRBJ2-5; clone_size: -; v_call: TRBV29-1; cdr3_length: 14; cdr3_nt: TGCAGCGTTGGCAGCGGCTATGGAGAAGAGACCCAGTACTTC; cdr3_aa: CSVGSGYGEETQYF
d_call: TRBD1; j_call: TRBJ2-7; clone_size: -; v_call: TRBV19; cdr3_length: 14; cdr3_nt: TGTGCCAGTAGAACCGGGACAGGGTCCTACGAGCAGTACTTC; cdr3_aa: CASRTGTGSYEQYF
d_call: -; j_call: TRBJ1-1; clone_size: -; v_call: TRBV7-3; cdr3_length: 14; cdr3_nt: TGTGCCAGCAGCCTTGGAAACAGAGACACTGAAGCTTTCTTT; cdr3_aa: CASSLGNRDTEAFF
d_call: -; j_call: TRBJ1-5; clone_size: -; v_call: TRBV6-5; cdr3_length: 14; cdr3_nt: TGTGCCAGCAGTTACTCCAAGGGGCAGGGCCACCAGCATTTT; cdr3_aa: CASSYSKGQGHQHF
d_call: TRBD2; j_call: TRBJ2-7; clone_size: -; v_call: TRBV5-1; cdr3_length: 14; cdr3_nt: TGCGCCAGCACCAAAGCGGGAGTACACGACGAGCAGTACTTC; cdr3_aa: CASTKAGVHDEQYF
d_call: -; j_call: TRBJ1-6; clone_size: -; v_call: TRBV3-1/TRBV3-2; cdr3_length: 14; cdr3_nt: TGTGCCAGCAGCCAAGGGCGGCGTAATTCACCCCTCCACTTT; cdr3_aa: CASSQGRRNSPLHF
d_call: -; j_call: TRBJ2-2; clone_size: -; v_call: TRBV7-9; cdr3_length: 15; cdr3_nt: TGTGCCAGCAGCCCGGCCTCAGGGGTCGCCGGGGAGCTGTTTTTT; cdr3_aa: CASSPASGVAGELFF
d_call: -; j_call: TRBJ1-4; clone_size: -; v_call: TRBV5-1; cdr3_length: 14; cdr3_nt: TGCGCCAGCTCCCCGGGTGCAACTAATGAAAAACTGTTTTTT; cdr3_aa: CASSPGATNEKLFF
d_call: TRBD1; j_call: TRBJ1-6; clone_size: -; v_call: TRBV2; cdr3_length: 15; cdr3_nt: TGTGCCAGCAGGGCCCGGGACAGGGGACTTTCACCCCTCCACTTT; cdr3_aa: CASRARDRGLSPLHF
d_call: -; j_call: TRBJ2-5; clone_size: -; v_call: TRBV29-1; cdr3_length: 11; cdr3_nt: TGCAGCTCAAGGGGTCAAGAGACCCAGTACTTC; cdr3_aa: CSSRGQETQYF
d_call: -; j_call: TRBJ1-1; clone_size: -; v_call: TRBV15; cdr3_length: 14; cdr3_nt: TGTGCCACCAGCAGATTCCAGGGCGGCACTGAAGCTTTCTTT; cdr3_aa: CATSRFQGGTEAFF
d_call: -; j_call: TRBJ1-1; clone_size: -; v_call: TRBV10-3; cdr3_length: 12; cdr3_nt: TGTGCCATCAGTGCAGAGGGAGGTGAAGCTTTCTTT; cdr3_aa: CAISAEGGEAFF
d_call: -; j_call: TRBJ2-3; clone_size: -; v_call: TRBV9; cdr3_length: 17; cdr3_nt: TGTGCCAGCAGCCCCACGGGAAGTCGTGCCTTTACAGATACGCAGTATTTT; cdr3_aa: CASSPTGSRAFTDTQYF
d_call: TRBD1; j_call: TRBJ2-3; clone_size: -; v_call: TRBV20-1; cdr3_length: 16; cdr3_nt: TGCAGTGCTAGTTCTGTCAACCCACAGGGGGCAGATACGCAGTATTTT; cdr3_aa: CSASSVNPQGADTQYF
d_call: -; j_call: TRBJ2-7; clone_size: few; v_call: TRBV18; cdr3_length: 15; cdr3_nt: TGTGCCAGCTCACCAGGGGCAGGGGCGTCCTACGAGCAGTACTTC; cdr3_aa: CASSPGAGASYEQYF
d_call: -; j_call: TRBJ1-1; clone_size: -; v_call: TRBV5-1; cdr3_length: 14; cdr3_nt: TGCGCCAGCAGCTTCAAGGACATGAACACTGAAGCTTTCTTT; cdr3_aa: CASSFKDMNTEAFF
d_call: TRBD1; j_call: TRBJ1-2; clone_size: -; v_call: TRBV28; cdr3_length: 14; cdr3_nt: TGTGCCAGCAGTGGGGACAGGGGGAGCTATGGCTACACCTTC; cdr3_aa: CASSGDRGSYGYTF
d_call: TRBD2; j_call: TRBJ2-7; clone_size: -; v_call: TRBV5-4; cdr3_length: 16; cdr3_nt: TGTGCCAGCAGCGGGAAGACTAGCGGGGCTTCATACGAGCAGTACTTC; cdr3_aa: CASSGKTSGASYEQYF
d_call: -; j_call: TRBJ1-5; clone_size: -; v_call: TRBV7-2; cdr3_length: 15; cdr3_nt: TGTGCCAGCACCCCAAGCCGGGGTTTCAATCAGCCCCAGCATTTT; cdr3_aa: CASTPSRGFNQPQHF
d_call: TRBD1; j_call: TRBJ1-4; clone_size: many; v_call: TRBV11-2; cdr3_length: 14; cdr3_nt: TGTGCCAGCAGCTGGGACAGGGGGCGGCGAAAACTGTTTTTT; cdr3_aa: CASSWDRGRRKLFF
d_call: -; j_call: TRBJ2-7; clone_size: -; v_call: TRBV2; cdr3_length: 11; cdr3_nt: TGTGCCAGCAGCCGTCGCTACGAGCAGTACTTC; cdr3_aa: CASSRRYEQYF
d_call: TRBD2; j_call: TRBJ2-7; clone_size: -; v_call: TRBV7-2; cdr3_length: 14; cdr3_nt: TGTGCCAGCAGCACACTAGCGAGCTCCTACGAGCAGTACTTC; cdr3_aa: CASSTLASSYEQYF
d_call: -; j_call: TRBJ1-2; clone_size: -; v_call: TRBV28; cdr3_length: 15; cdr3_nt: TGTGCCAGCAGTTTAGGGACTGCCTCGCCCTATGGCTACACCTTC; cdr3_aa: CASSLGTASPYGYTF
d_call: -; j_call: TRBJ1-6; clone_size: -; v_call: TRBV5-1; cdr3_length: 16; cdr3_nt: TGCGCCAGCAGCTTTGCCTCCGGGACACAAGATTCACCCCTCCACTTT; cdr3_aa: CASSFASGTQDSPLHF
d_call: -; j_call: TRBJ2-5; clone_size: -; v_call: TRBV7-9; cdr3_length: 12; cdr3_nt: TGTGCCAGCAGCCCGAGCCTGGAGACCCAGTACTTC; cdr3_aa: CASSPSLETQYF
d_call: TRBD1; j_call: TRBJ1-2; clone_size: -; v_call: TRBV28; cdr3_length: 16; cdr3_nt: TGTGCCAGCAGTTCAATGGGACAGGGGGCGTACTATGGCTACACCTTC; cdr3_aa: CASSSMGQGAYYGYTF
d_call: TRBD1; j_call: TRBJ1-2; clone_size: -; v_call: TRBV19; cdr3_length: 17; cdr3_nt: TGTGCCAGTAGAACCCGATGGGGACAGGATTTAACCTATGGCTACACCTTC; cdr3_aa: CASRTRWGQDLTYGYTF
d_call: TRBD2; j_call: TRBJ2-1; clone_size: -; v_call: TRBV28; cdr3_length: 14; cdr3_nt: TGTGCCAGCGAAACTAGCGGGAGGATCAATGAGCAGTTCTTC; cdr3_aa: CASETSGRINEQFF
d_call: -; j_call: TRBJ1-5; clone_size: -; v_call: TRBV18; cdr3_length: 14; cdr3_nt: TGTGCCAGCTCACCACCGGGGGGGGACCAGCCCCAGCATTTT; cdr3_aa: CASSPPGGDQPQHF
d_call: TRBD1; j_call: TRBJ1-6; clone_size: -; v_call: TRBV7-9; cdr3_length: 14; cdr3_nt: TGTGCCAGCAGCTTGGGACAGGGGGGTTCACCCCTCCACTTT; cdr3_aa: CASSLGQGGSPLHF
d_call: -; j_call: TRBJ2-5; clone_size: -; v_call: TRBV5-1; cdr3_length: 17; cdr3_nt: TGCGCCAGCAGCCTCCGGGGAAGTGTTTCCTACCAAGAGACCCAGTACTTC; cdr3_aa: CASSLRGSVSYQETQYF